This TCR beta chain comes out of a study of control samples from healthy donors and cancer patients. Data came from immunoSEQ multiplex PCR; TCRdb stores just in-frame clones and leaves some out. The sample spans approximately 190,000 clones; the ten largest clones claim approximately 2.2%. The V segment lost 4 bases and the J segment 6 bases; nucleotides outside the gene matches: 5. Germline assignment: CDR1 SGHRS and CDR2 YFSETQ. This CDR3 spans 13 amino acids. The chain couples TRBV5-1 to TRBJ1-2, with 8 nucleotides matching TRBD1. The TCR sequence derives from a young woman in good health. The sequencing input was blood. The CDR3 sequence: CASSRPGGNGYTF. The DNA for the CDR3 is TGCGCCAGCAGCCGTCCAGGGGGCAATGGCTACACCTTC.